The present T cell receptor (beta chain) was sequenced within a study of cytomegalovirus exposure and HLA in healthy donors. Here immunoSEQ multiplex PCR was the method, and the copy in TCRdb shows in-frame clones only, minus some. The repertoire holds roughly 330,000 clones, with approximately 90% as singletons. Broader study findings: According to a subsequent analysis, TCR clusters identified in the first cohort showed a tendency to co-occur across the approximately 120 validation repertoires. The authors enumerated over 150 TCR beta chains as linked to cytomegalovirus.

Germline V gene sequence: CDR1 SGHNT, CDR2 YYREEE (reference sequence). The CDR3 covers 15 residues. V shed 0 bases and J 8 bases; nucleotides not matched to a gene: 5. In the case of this clone: Antigen unknown.

The V call is TRBV5-4, the J call TRBJ1-4; 9 nucleotides agree with TRBD1. Specimen: PBMCs. The TCR comes from a woman aged 25 to 45 in good health and CMV-seropositive. CDR3 residues: CASSLGGQGGEKLFF. The DNA for the CDR3 is TGTGCCAGCAGCTTGGGGGGACAGGGTGGCGAAAAACTGTTTTTT.